Detailed here is one T cell receptor beta chain. Donors of Cohort 3 who recovered were those that had two negative PCRs, clearance, or symptom resolution. This sample was taken from a study of blood T cell repertoires in COVID-19. Study details: In each case, the material was cDNA or gDNA derived from T cells, B-cell-depleted T cells, or PBMCs.

V lost 5 bases, J lost 8 bases, and 22 bases lay in between. The CDR3 runs to 16 residues. Germline-derived CDR1 and CDR2 are SGHTA and FQGTGA. Authors' analysis steps: Estimation of nucleated cell counts was performed using reference gene primer amplification. The table came from immunoSEQ multiplex PCR; TCRdb's copy has only in-frame clones and leaves some out. V and J calls and clone size are those listed in that table; D and trimming were worked out from the DNA. This sample has roughly 200,000 clones, with 86% found just once. The sequencing sample was made of PBMCs or T cells enriched from blood (not recorded which). The chain combines TRBV7-3 with TRBJ2-1; D might be TRBD2 (6 bases). The source is a woman aged 25 to 45 who had recovered from COVID-19. The CDR3: CASSPQGGGYLDEQFF. The CDR3 bases are TGTGCCAGCAGCCCTCAGGGAGGAGGGTACTTGGATGAGCAGTTCTTC. Together with reference TRBV7-3 and TRBJ2-1, the CDR3 gives the full variable domain: GAGVSQTPSNKVTEKGKYVELRCDPISGHTALYWYRQSLGQGPEFLIYFQGTGAADDSGLPNDRFFAVRPEGSVSTLKIQRTERGDSAVYLCASSPQGGGYLDEQFFGPGTRLTVL.